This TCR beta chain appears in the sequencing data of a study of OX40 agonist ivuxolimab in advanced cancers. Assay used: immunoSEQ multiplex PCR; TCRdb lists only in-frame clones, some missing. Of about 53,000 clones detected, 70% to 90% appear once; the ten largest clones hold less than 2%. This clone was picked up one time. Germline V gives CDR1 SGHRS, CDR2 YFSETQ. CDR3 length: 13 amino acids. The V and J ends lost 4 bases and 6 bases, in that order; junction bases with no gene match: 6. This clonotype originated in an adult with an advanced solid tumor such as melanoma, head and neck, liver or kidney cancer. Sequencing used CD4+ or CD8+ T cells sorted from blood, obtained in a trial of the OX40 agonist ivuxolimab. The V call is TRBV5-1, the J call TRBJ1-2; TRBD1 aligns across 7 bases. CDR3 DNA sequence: TGCGCCAGCAGCGTGGGACAGCACCATGGCTACACCTTC. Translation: CASSVGQHHGYTF.